The 26 T cell receptor beta chains below all came from one sample that was sequenced in a study of cytomegalovirus exposure and HLA in healthy donors. Method: immunoSEQ multiplex PCR; TCRdb's copy keeps in-frame clones and lacks some. The sample contains roughly 150,000 clones, around 90% of which appear only once. The sequenced material came from PBMCs. These receptors were collected from a man younger than 35 in good health and CMV-seronegative.

Many counts were recorded for this clone. The chain couples TRBV11-2 to TRBJ1-1, with TRBD1 matching 7 bases. This CDR3 comprises 15 residues. The V gene end was trimmed by 5 bases and the J gene end by 0 bases; junction bases not matched to a gene: 6. Germline CDR1 and CDR2: SGHAT and FQNNGV. DNA for the CDR3: TGTGCCAGCAGCAGAAAACAGGGGATGAACACTGAAGCTTTCTTT. Protein: CASSRKQGMNTEAFF.

J is TRBJ1-5 and V is TRBV6-5; 8 bases map to TRBD1. Germline CDR1 MNHEY, CDR2 SVGAGI. The CDR3 spans 15 residues. V was pared by 0 bases and J by 6 bases, with 4 bases of the junction left unmatched. DNA for the CDR3: TGTGCCAGCAGTTACTCATCAGGGGGCACTCAGCCCCAGCATTTT. Residues: CASSYSSGGTQPQHF.

The chain joins TRBV7-9 to TRBJ1-5; possible D gene TRBD1, 5 bases. The CDR3 consists of 15 residues. Between the trimmed V and J ends, which lost 6 bases and 7 bases, there was a span of 19 bases. Germline values: CDR1 SEHNR, CDR2 FQNEAQ (reference sequence). The CDR3 sequence: CASSSNQGGEQPQHF. In nucleotides, the CDR3 is TGTGCCAGCAGTTCAAACCAGGGAGGGGAACAGCCCCAGCATTTT.

The chain couples TRBV11-2 to TRBJ2-5; D gene uncertain. The CDR3 is made up of 12 amino acids. Germline CDR1 reads SGHAT; CDR2 reads FQNNGV. V was cut by 5 bases and J by 0 bases, with 4 bases left in between. CDR3 protein: CASSPYQETQYF. In DNA form, the CDR3 reads TGTGCCAGCAGCCCCTACCAAGAGACCCAGTACTTC.

This clone has just one count. The V gene is TRBV5-4, the J gene TRBJ2-2, with TRBD1 matching over 10 bases. The V gene's germline CDR1 is SGHNT and CDR2 YYREEE (reference sequence). V gave up 5 bases and J gave up 7 bases; unmatched junction bases: 11. The CDR3 sequence is 16 residues long. The CDR3, as DNA: TGTGCCAGCAGTTCCCGCGGGACAGGGGTTGGCGGGGAGCTGTTTTTT. Translating gives CASSSRGTGVGGELFF.

Notes on this clone: At one of its ends the junction is not consistent with the germline gene, which may arise from a read error. CDR3 coding DNA: TGCGCCAACAGCTTGGAAACAGGGAGGGCTGAAGCTTTCTTT. Protein: CANSLETGRAEAFF. The chain couples TRBV5-1 to TRBJ1-1; TRBD1 might be the D (6 bases). CDR3 size: 14 residues. The V gene's germline CDR1 is SGHRS and CDR2 YFSETQ.

The chain combines TRBV4-1 with TRBJ2-1, with 8 nucleotides matching TRBD2. Germline values: CDR1 MGHRA, CDR2 YSYEKL. The CDR3 totals 17 residues. The V segment lost 4 bases and the J segment 5 bases; nucleotides outside the gene matches: 13. CDR3 coding DNA: TGCGCCAGCAGCCCCCGAACCGGGACTAGTCGTAACAATGAGCAGTTCTTC. This codes for CASSPRTGTSRNNEQFF.

This clone has just one count. The rearrangement links TRBV11-2 to TRBJ2-7, with TRBD2 identical over 9 bases. J was trimmed by 2 bases and V by 3 bases; bases with no gene match: 8. The CDR3 length is 16 residues. Per germline, CDR1 SGHAT and CDR2 FQNNGV. The CDR3 DNA follows: TGTGCCAGCAGCTTGACCTCTAGCGGGGCGACCTACGAGCAGTACTTC. Translating gives CASSLTSSGATYEQYF.

The CDR3 DNA is TGCGCCAGCAGCTTGTATGTCGGGAACACCGGGGAGCTGTTTTTT. It specifies CASSLYVGNTGELFF. The rearrangement joins TRBV5-1 to TRBJ2-2; D remains ambiguous. V gave up 1 base and J gave up 1 base, with 8 bases separating them. This CDR3 spans 15 amino acids. The germline V gene has CDR1 SGHRS and CDR2 YFSETQ. Full variable domain (rest looked up from reference TRBV5-1 and TRBJ2-2): KAGVTQTPRYLIKTRGQQVTLSCSPISGHRSVSWYQQTPGQGLQFLFEYFSETQRNKGNFPGRFSGRQFSNSRSEMNVSTLELGDSALYLCASSLYVGNTGELFFGEGSRLTVL.

This clone was counted once. The chain employs TRBV9 and TRBJ2-7, with 11 bases matching TRBD1. Per germline, CDR1 SGDLS and CDR2 YYNGEE. V shed 3 bases and J 4 bases; nucleotides not matched to a gene: 6. The CDR3 runs 15 residues. In DNA form, the CDR3 reads TGTGCCAGCAGCGGAGGACAGGGGGCGGGTTACGAGCAGTACTTC. This codes for CASSGGQGAGYEQYF. The full variable domain, rest sourced from reference TRBV9 and TRBJ2-7, is DSGVTQTPKHLITATGQRVTLRCSPRSGDLSVYWYQQSLDQGLQFLIQYYNGEERAKGNILERFSAQQFPDLHSELNLSSLELGDSALYFCASSGGQGAGYEQYFGPGTRLTVT.

The CDR3 region has the DNA TGTGCCAGCAGCTTATACCCCGTCCCGGACACCGGGGAGCTGTTTTTT. This gives the protein CASSLYPVPDTGELFF. The V and J genes are TRBV7-2 and TRBJ2-2; no clear D. The CDR3 runs to 16 residues. V lost 2 bases to trimming and J lost 3 bases, with 13 bases between them. CDR1 SGHTA and CDR2 FQGNSA come from the germline V gene.

The rearrangement uses TRBV2 and TRBJ1-5, with a weak D call TRBD1 (5 bases). Germline V gene lookup returns CDR1 SNHLY and CDR2 FYNNEI. V gave up 1 base and J gave up 3 bases, with 10 bases separating them. The CDR3 covers 15 residues. For the CDR3, the DNA is TGTGCCAGCAGTGAAGAAGGGGCATTCAATCAGCCCCAGCATTTT. Its protein is CASSEEGAFNQPQHF.

The chain carries TRBV18 and TRBJ2-5, with TRBD2 matching 8 bases. The CDR3 contains 15 residues. After removal of 3 bases from V and 2 bases from J, the junction contained 5 bases not matched to a gene. Germline V gene data show CDR1 as KGHSH and CDR2 as LQKENI. DNA for the CDR3: TGTGCCAGCTCACCTTCTGCGGGGGGTCAAGAGACCCAGTACTTC. This encodes CASSPSAGGQETQYF.

The chain combines TRBV4-1 with TRBJ2-3, with a tentative D call TRBD1 (5 bases). Germline CDR1 MGHRA, CDR2 YSYEKL. The CDR3 covers 13 residues. Trimming removed 1 base from V and 6 bases from J, with 8 bases in between. CDR3 sequence: CASSQGAGDTQYF. The CDR3 DNA follows: TGCGCCAGCAGCCAAGGGGCAGGGGATACGCAGTATTTT.

The V gene is TRBV6-1, the J gene TRBJ2-5; 9 bases agree with TRBD2. Trimming took 4 bases from V and 4 from J; bases not matched to a gene: 7. The CDR3 runs 15 residues. Germline V CDR1 and CDR2: MNHNS, SASEGT. The CDR3 here is CASSAIAGEVETQYF. In DNA, the CDR3 is TGTGCCAGCAGTGCCATAGCGGGGGAGGTAGAGACCCAGTACTTC.

The CDR3 DNA follows: TGCAGCGTTGGGGGCGACGAGCAGTACTTC. It codes for CSVGGDEQYF. The chain couples TRBV29-1 to TRBJ2-7; perhaps TRBD1 as D (5 bases). The germline CDR1 and CDR2 sequences are SQVTM and ANQGSEA. The CDR3 has 10 residues. V was cut by 4 bases and J by 5 bases, with 6 bases left in between.

This chain links TRBV7-9 with TRBJ1-2; D is uncertain. The germline gives CDR1 SEHNR, CDR2 FQNEAQ (reference sequence). The CDR3 consists of 12 residues. V was trimmed by 1 base and J by 4 bases, leaving 4 bases between them. The DNA of the CDR3 is TGTGCCAGCAGCTTAGGGGCCTATGGCTACACCTTC. It encodes CASSLGAYGYTF.

The V and J genes are TRBV6-5 and TRBJ2-1; 9 nucleotides agree with TRBD2. The ends lost 9 bases at V and 10 bases at J; junction bases unmatched: 13. Germline values: CDR1 MNHEY, CDR2 SVGAGI. The CDR3 covers 14 residues. CDR3 sequence: CASQSLAGAKEQFF. CDR3 sequence (DNA): TGTGCCAGTCAGAGTTTAGCGGGAGCTAAGGAGCAGTTCTTC.

This chain connects TRBV28 to TRBJ2-7, with D perhaps matching TRBD1 (6 bases). This CDR3 comprises 14 residues. CDR1 and CDR2 (germline): MDHEN, SYDVKM. V was cut by 5 bases and J by 2 bases, with 13 bases left in between. The CDR3 nucleotides are TGTGCCAGCAGTAACGGACAGCGGCCCTACGAGCAGTACTTC. It specifies CASSNGQRPYEQYF. The whole variable domain, filled in from reference TRBV28 and TRBJ2-7, reads DVKVTQSSRYLVKRTGEKVFLECVQDMDHENMFWYRQDPGLGLRLIYFSYDVKMKEKGDIPEGYSVSREKKERFSLILESASTNQTSMYLCASSNGQRPYEQYFGPGTRLTVT.

The rearrangement links TRBV29-1 to TRBJ2-5; 9 bases agree with TRBD1. Germline values: CDR1 SQVTM, CDR2 ANQGSEA. This CDR3 region has 12 residues. The V gene end was trimmed by 6 bases and the J gene end by 4 bases; junction bases not matched to a gene: 3. CDR3 sequence (DNA): TGCAGCGTAAGACAGGGGGGAGAGACCCAGTACTTC. This codes for CSVRQGGETQYF.

The chain joins TRBV5-1 to TRBJ1-1, with unresolved D. From germline, CDR1 is SGHRS and CDR2 YFSETQ. V dropped 4 bases and J dropped 2 bases, with 9 bases sitting between them. This CDR3 is built from 13 residues. The chain's CDR3 is CASSPTLNTEAFF. The CDR3, as DNA: TGCGCCAGCAGCCCGACTCTTAACACTGAAGCTTTCTTT.

This chain connects TRBV28 to TRBJ2-2; the match to TRBD2 covers 7 bases. The CDR3 extends over 17 amino acids. Germline CDR1 is MDHEN and CDR2 is SYDVKM. Trimming at V came to 4 bases and at J to 5 bases, leaving 13 bases not matched to a gene. The CDR3 DNA is TGTGCCAGCAGTTGGGGGGTGCGGCGGGGGTTGACCGGGGAGCTGTTTTTT. Its protein is CASSWGVRRGLTGELFF.

This clone was found once. V gene TRBV19 combines with J gene TRBJ1-5; D might be TRBD1 (5 bases). CDR1 is LNHDA, CDR2 SQIVND, per germline (reference sequence). CDR3 length: 13 amino acids. V was clipped by 6 bases and J by 6 bases, with 12 bases between them. For the CDR3, the DNA is TGTGCCAGTAGAACAGGTGCGGCTCAGCCCCAGCATTTT. This gives the protein CASRTGAAQPQHF.

In nucleotides, the CDR3 is TGTGCCAGCAGCCTTAGGAGACGAAGGCAGGGCGGTACAGATACGCAGTATTTT. This translates into CASSLRRRRQGGTDTQYF. The J gene is TRBJ2-3, the V gene TRBV11-2; maybe TRBD1 (5 bases). There are 18 residues in the CDR3. With 5 bases removed from V and 3 bases from J, the gap between germline ends came to 24 bases. Per germline, CDR1 SGHAT and CDR2 FQNNGV.

The V and J genes are TRBV13 and TRBJ1-2; 7 bases map to TRBD1. J gave up 4 bases and V 5 bases, and 4 bases lay outside the gene matches. CDR1 is PRHDT, CDR2 FYEKMQ, per germline (reference sequence). This CDR3 is built from 13 residues. CDR3 coding DNA: TGTGCCAGCAGCCCCGGGACAGCCTATGGCTACACCTTC. Protein product: CASSPGTAYGYTF. Full variable domain (outside the CDR3, taken from reference TRBV13 and TRBJ1-2): AAGVIQSPRHLIKEKRETATLKCYPIPRHDTVYWYQQGPGQDPQFLISFYEKMQSDKGSIPDRFSAQQFSDYHSELNMSSLELGDSALYFCASSPGTAYGYTFGSGTRLTVV.

The V call is TRBV4-1, the J call TRBJ2-7, with 7 bases fitting TRBD1. This CDR3 spans 15 amino acids. Germline V gene sequence: CDR1 MGHRA, CDR2 YSYEKL. V trimming: 0 bases; J trimming: 2 bases; junction bases outside the gene matches: 4. The CDR3 coding sequence is TGCGCCAGCAGCCAAGAAAGGGGGCCTACCTACGAGCAGTACGTC. It specifies CASSQERGPTYEQYV.